This entry lists 8 T cell receptor beta chains sequenced from one sample in a study of OX40 agonist ivuxolimab in advanced cancers. TCRdb keeps only in-frame clones here, not all; method: immunoSEQ multiplex PCR. The data contain around 15,000 clones, around two thirds of them singletons. Sequencing used CD4+ or CD8+ T cells sorted from blood, obtained in a trial of the OX40 agonist ivuxolimab. These receptors all stem from an adult with an advanced solid tumor such as melanoma, head and neck, liver or kidney cancer.

V is TRBV11-2 and J is TRBJ2-5; D unresolved. The CDR3 is made up of 13 amino acids. V dropped 8 bases and J dropped 2 bases, with 12 bases sitting between them. Germline CDR1 and CDR2: SGHAT and FQNNGV. The CDR3 nucleotides read TGTGCCAGCGGGTTTACGGATCAAGAGACCCAGTACTTC. This sequence encodes CASGFTDQETQYF.

The chain has TRBV28 and TRBJ2-7, with D possibly TRBD1 on 6 matching bases. CDR3 length: 14 amino acids. Germline loops: CDR1 MDHEN, CDR2 SYDVKM. V dropped 3 bases and J dropped 3 bases, with 12 bases sitting between them. The CDR3 loop is CASSLITGSYEQYF. The CDR3 DNA is TGTGCCAGCAGTTTGATCACAGGGAGCTACGAGCAGTACTTC. The complete variable domain, with remaining parts taken from reference TRBV28 and TRBJ2-7, reads DVKVTQSSRYLVKRTGEKVFLECVQDMDHENMFWYRQDPGLGLRLIYFSYDVKMKEKGDIPEGYSVSREKKERFSLILESASTNQTSMYLCASSLITGSYEQYFGPGTRLTVT.

V and J are TRBV9 and TRBJ1-4; possibly TRBD1 for D (5 bases). Per the germline V gene, CDR1 is SGDLS and CDR2 is YYNGEE. The V end lost 4 bases, the J end lost 5 bases, and 9 bases lay between the germline ends. The CDR3 totals 13 residues. The CDR3 here is CASSPWDNEKLFF. The DNA of the CDR3 is TGTGCCAGCAGCCCGTGGGACAATGAAAAACTGTTTTTT. The full variable domain, with the rest looked up from reference TRBV9 and TRBJ1-4, is DSGVTQTPKHLITATGQRVTLRCSPRSGDLSVYWYQQSLDQGLQFLIQYYNGEERAKGNILERFSAQQFPDLHSELNLSSLELGDSALYFCASSPWDNEKLFFGSGTQLSVL.

This chain joins TRBV4-3 and TRBJ1-4; TRBD1 is a possible D gene (5 bases). V lost 0 bases and J lost 6, with 8 bases in between. This CDR3 is built from 14 residues. Germline CDR1 and CDR2: LGHNA and YSLEER. The CDR3 bases are TGCGCCAGCAGCCAAGAAGGGACTTATGAAAAACTGTTTTTT. As protein: CASSQEGTYEKLFF.

The chain has TRBV6-1 and TRBJ2-1; 10 nucleotides match TRBD2. Trimming removed 3 bases from V and 7 bases from J; junction bases left unmatched: 6. This CDR3 is 15 amino acids long. Germline V gives CDR1 MNHNS, CDR2 SASEGT. The CDR3 spells CASSERTSGTNEQFF. Here the CDR3 DNA reads TGTGCCAGCAGTGAGAGGACTAGCGGCACGAATGAGCAGTTCTTC.

V gene TRBV27 combines with J gene TRBJ1-2; D is unresolved. V shed 6 bases and J shed 2 bases, with 13 bases lying between them. The V gene's germline CDR1 is MNHEY and CDR2 SMNVEV (reference sequence). The CDR3 contains 14 residues. The CDR3 spells CASRFLGTNYGYTF. The CDR3 DNA reads as TGTGCCAGCAGGTTCCTCGGCACCAACTATGGCTACACCTTC.

In this sample, this clone turned up a few times. The chain is built from TRBV5-6 and TRBJ2-1; possibly TRBD1 or TRBD2 for D (5 bases each). This CDR3 is built from 13 residues. With 1 base removed from V and 9 bases from J, the gap between germline ends came to 11 bases. The germline V gene has CDR1 SGHDT and CDR2 YYEEEE. This chain's CDR3 is CASSLYTGPEQFF. The CDR3 coding sequence is TGTGCCAGCAGCTTGTATACGGGGCCTGAGCAGTTCTTC.

The chain links TRBV4-3 to TRBJ2-7; no firm D call. The V end was cut by 1 base, the J end by 0 bases, with 7 bases between. The CDR3 has 14 amino acids. Germline V gives CDR1 LGHNA, CDR2 YSLEER. DNA of the CDR3: TGCGCCAGCAGCCAAGCGGCGGACTCCTACGAGCAGTACTTC. It specifies CASSQAADSYEQYF.